The 10 T cell receptor beta chains below come from one sample, sequenced in a study of response to subunit inactivated influenza vaccine. TCRdb independently ran MiXCR on the RT-PCR reads; one entry per CDR3 protein. The sample lists about 540,000 distinct CDR3 sequences; approximately 15% were seen once. Sequencing used PBMCs from blood, obtained less than 13 days after vaccination. The receptor source for this set is a man between 50 and 59 years old who received an inactivated influenza vaccine.

This clonotype was found a few times. The rearrangement uses TRBV20-1 and TRBJ2-2; 12 bases map to TRBD2. Trimming took 2 bases from V and 7 from J; bases not matched to a gene: 11. This CDR3 has 17 amino acids. Per germline, CDR1 DFQATT and CDR2 SNEGSKA (reference sequence). The CDR3 loop is CSARTLLAGGTGGELFF. Written as DNA, the CDR3 is TGCAGTGCTAGAACTCTTCTAGCGGGAGGGACTGGCGGGGAGCTGTTTTTT.

This clonotype showed up just a few times. DNA for the CDR3: TGTGCCAGCAGCTTAGTTAGCGGGCACAATGAAAAACTGTTTTTT. This translates into CASSLVSGHNEKLFF. This rearrangement joins TRBV7-9 to TRBJ1-4; D gene unclear. CDR1 is SEHNR and CDR2 is FQNEAQ in the germline V gene (reference sequence). CDR3 length equals 15 residues. V dropped 1 base and J dropped 5 bases, with 11 bases sitting between them.

The genes are TRBV7-2 and TRBJ2-7; D uncertain. This CDR3 is 14 amino acids long. Trimming cost V 5 bases and J 1 base, with 12 bases left between them. Germline loops: CDR1 SGHTA, CDR2 FQGNSA. CDR3 nucleotide sequence: TGTGCCAGCAGCCCTAGACAAGTATCCTACGAGCAGTACTTC. Protein: CASSPRQVSYEQYF.

This clonotype was counted only a few times. This chain connects TRBV11-2 to TRBJ2-2; 11 nucleotides agree with TRBD2. Losses at the gene ends were 3 bases for V and 5 bases for J; bases not matched to a gene: 8. The germline V gene encodes CDR1 SGHAT and CDR2 FQNNGV. This CDR3 contains 17 residues. The CDR3 here is CASSLLAGGPGTGELFF. The DNA for the CDR3 is TGTGCCAGCAGCTTGCTAGCGGGGGGCCCGGGGACCGGGGAGCTGTTTTTT.

The V call is TRBV28, the J call TRBJ2-7, with 10 nucleotides matching TRBD2. In germline, CDR1 is MDHEN, CDR2 SYDVKM. The CDR3 is made up of 15 amino acids. The junction had 10 bases not matched to a gene; V was cut back by 10 bases and J by 1 base. In DNA form, the CDR3 reads TGTGCCATTTACTCTAGCGGGAGCCTATCCTACGAGCAGTACTTC. This sequence encodes CAIYSSGSLSYEQYF.

This clonotype came up a few times. CDR3 loop: CASSWGTRGDQYF. Here the CDR3 DNA reads TGTGCCAGCAGCTGGGGGACTAGGGGGGACCAGTACTTC. The chain employs TRBV7-2 and TRBJ2-5; 8 bases fit TRBD2. V shed 4 bases, J shed 10 bases, and the junction held 8 bases outside the gene matches. Germline lookup yields CDR1 SGHTA and CDR2 FQGNSA. The CDR3 is 13 amino acids.

This clonotype has more than one count but fewer than ten. CDR3 region: CASNSGLTEAFF. CDR3 nucleotides: TGTGCCAGCAACTCGGGTCTCACTGAAGCTTTCTTT. The chain combines TRBV28 with TRBJ1-1, with D unresolved. V lost 7 bases and J 4 bases, leaving 10 bases between the germline ends. The CDR3 is 12 amino acids. CDR1 is MDHEN, CDR2 SYDVKM, per germline.

The chain carries TRBV11-1 and TRBJ1-3; D gene unclear. The germline CDR1 and CDR2 sequences are SGHAT and FQDESV (reference sequence). CDR3 size: 15 residues. V dropped 7 bases and J dropped 0 bases, with 13 bases sitting between them. CDR3 residues: CASTVDGSSGNTIYF. As DNA, the CDR3 is TGTGCCAGCACCGTCGACGGTAGCTCTGGAAACACCATATATTTT.

In its sample, this clonotype was seen many times. This rearrangement joins TRBV12-3 or TRBV12-4 to TRBJ1-1; D uncertain. CDR3 length: 13 amino acids. Trimming cost V 3 bases and J 4 bases, with 9 bases left between them. CDR3 sequence reads: CASSFSRGTEAFF. The DNA for the CDR3 is TGTGCCAGCAGTTTTTCCCGGGGCACTGAAGCTTTCTTT.

V is TRBV5-6 and J is TRBJ1-1, with D perhaps TRBD1 (5 bases). The CDR3 sequence is 13 residues long. With 5 bases removed from V and 4 bases from J, the gap between germline ends came to 12 bases. Per germline, CDR1 SGHDT and CDR2 YYEEEE. The CDR3 DNA reads TGTGCCAGCAGGGTGGCCGGGGGCACTGAAGCTTTCTTT. It specifies CASRVAGGTEAFF.